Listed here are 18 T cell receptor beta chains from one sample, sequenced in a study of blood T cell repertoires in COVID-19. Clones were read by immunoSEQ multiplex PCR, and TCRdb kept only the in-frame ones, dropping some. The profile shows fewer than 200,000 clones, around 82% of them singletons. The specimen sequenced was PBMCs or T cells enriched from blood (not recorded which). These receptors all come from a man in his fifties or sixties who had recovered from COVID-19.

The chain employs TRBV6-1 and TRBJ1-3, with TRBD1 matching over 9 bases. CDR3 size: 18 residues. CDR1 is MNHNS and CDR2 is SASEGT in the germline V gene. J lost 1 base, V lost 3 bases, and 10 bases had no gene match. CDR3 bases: TGTGCCAGCAGTGACGGCACAGGGGGCGATTATTCTGGAAACACCATATATTTT. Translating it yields CASSDGTGGDYSGNTIYF.

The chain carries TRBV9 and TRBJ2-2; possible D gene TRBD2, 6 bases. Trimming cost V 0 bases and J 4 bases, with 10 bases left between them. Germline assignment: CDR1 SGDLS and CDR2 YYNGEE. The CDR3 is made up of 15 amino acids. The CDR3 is CASSVEWGGTGELFF. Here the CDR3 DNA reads TGTGCCAGCAGCGTAGAATGGGGAGGCACCGGGGAGCTGTTTTTT.

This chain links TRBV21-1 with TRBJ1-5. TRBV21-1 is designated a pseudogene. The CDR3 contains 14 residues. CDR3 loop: CASSNKRVVQPQHF. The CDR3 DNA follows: TGTGCCAGCAGCAACAAACGGGTAGTCCAGCCCCAGCATTTT.

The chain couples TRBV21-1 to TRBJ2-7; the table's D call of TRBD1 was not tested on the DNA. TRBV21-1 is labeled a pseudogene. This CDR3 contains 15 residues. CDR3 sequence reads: CASRPRDRPTYEQYF. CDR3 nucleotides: TGTGCCAGCAGGCCCCGGGACAGGCCTACCTACGAGCAGTACTTC.

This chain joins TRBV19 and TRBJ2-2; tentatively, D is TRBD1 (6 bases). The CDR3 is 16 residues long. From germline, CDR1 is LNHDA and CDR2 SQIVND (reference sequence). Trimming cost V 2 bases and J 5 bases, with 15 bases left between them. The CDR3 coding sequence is TGTGCCAGTAGTATAATAGGGGGACGGCGGACCGGGGAGCTGTTTTTT. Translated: CASSIIGGRRTGELFF.

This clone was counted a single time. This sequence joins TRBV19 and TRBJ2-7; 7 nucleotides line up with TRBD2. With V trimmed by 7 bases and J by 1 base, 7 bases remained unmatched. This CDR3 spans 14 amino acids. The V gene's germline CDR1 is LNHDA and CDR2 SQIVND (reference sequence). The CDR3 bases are TGTGCCAGTATGAGTAGCGGGCCTTCCTACGAGCAGTACTTC. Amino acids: CASMSSGPSYEQYF.

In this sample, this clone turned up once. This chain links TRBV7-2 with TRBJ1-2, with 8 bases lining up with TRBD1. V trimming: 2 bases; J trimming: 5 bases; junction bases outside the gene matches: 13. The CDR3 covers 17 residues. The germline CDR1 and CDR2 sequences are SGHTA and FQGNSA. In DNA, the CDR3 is TGTGCCAGCAGCTTATTACTCGGACAGGGTATTGAGTATGGCTACACCTTC. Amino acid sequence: CASSLLLGQGIEYGYTF.

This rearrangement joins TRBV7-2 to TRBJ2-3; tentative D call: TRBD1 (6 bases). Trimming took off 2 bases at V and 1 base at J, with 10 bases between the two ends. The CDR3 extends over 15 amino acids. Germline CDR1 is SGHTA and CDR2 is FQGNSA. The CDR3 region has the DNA TGTGCCAGCAGCTTACAGACAGGAGGCACAGATACGCAGTATTTT. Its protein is CASSLQTGGTDTQYF.

The CDR3 nucleotides read TGTGCCAGTAGTACGAGACAGGGGGCAAGCGGCACTGAAGCTTTCTTT. It encodes CASSTRQGASGTEAFF. This chain links TRBV19 with TRBJ1-1; 10 positions agree with TRBD1. The ends lost 4 bases at V and 4 bases at J; junction bases unmatched: 9. The CDR3 length is 16 residues. Germline CDR1 and CDR2: LNHDA and SQIVND (reference sequence).

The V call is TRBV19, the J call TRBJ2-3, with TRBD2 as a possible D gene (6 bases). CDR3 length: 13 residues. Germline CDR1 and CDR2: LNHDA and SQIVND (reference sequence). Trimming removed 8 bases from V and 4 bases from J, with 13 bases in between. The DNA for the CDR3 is TGTGCCAGTCATAGCGGAGGGGCAGATACGCAGTATTTT. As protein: CASHSGGADTQYF.

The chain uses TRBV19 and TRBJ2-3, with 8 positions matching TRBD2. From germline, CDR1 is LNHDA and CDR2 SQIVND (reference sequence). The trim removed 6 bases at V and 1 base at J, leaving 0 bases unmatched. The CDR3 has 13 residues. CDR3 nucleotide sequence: TGTGCCAGTAGGCGGGAGGGCACAGATACGCAGTATTTT. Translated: CASRREGTDTQYF.

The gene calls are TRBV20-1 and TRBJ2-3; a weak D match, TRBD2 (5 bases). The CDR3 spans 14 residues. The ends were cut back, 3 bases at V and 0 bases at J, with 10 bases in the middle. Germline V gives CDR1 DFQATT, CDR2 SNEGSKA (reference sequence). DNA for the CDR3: TGCAGTGCTAGTTTACGGGGTAGCACAGATACGCAGTATTTT. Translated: CSASLRGSTDTQYF.

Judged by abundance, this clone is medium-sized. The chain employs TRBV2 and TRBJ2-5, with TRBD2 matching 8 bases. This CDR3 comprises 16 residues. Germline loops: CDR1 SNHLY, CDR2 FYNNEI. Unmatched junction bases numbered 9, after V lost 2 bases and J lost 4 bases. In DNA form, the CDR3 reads TGTGCCAGCAGTGAATTTGGGACTAGTCTGGGAGAGACCCAGTACTTC. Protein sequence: CASSEFGTSLGETQYF. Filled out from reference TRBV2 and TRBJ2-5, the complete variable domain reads EPEVTQTPSHQVTQMGQEVILRCVPISNHLYFYWYRQILGQKVEFLVSFYNNEISEKSEIFDDQFSVERPDGSNFTLKIRSTKLEDSAMYFCASSEFGTSLGETQYFGPGTRLLVL.

The CDR3, as DNA: TGTGCCAGCAGCCCAGACAGGGGCCGTTATAATTCACCCCTCCACTTT. Protein product: CASSPDRGRYNSPLHF. The chain uses TRBV11-2 and TRBJ1-6; 8 positions agree with TRBD1. The CDR3 contains 16 residues. The ends lost 5 bases at V and 4 bases at J; junction bases unmatched: 7. The germline V gene encodes CDR1 SGHAT and CDR2 FQNNGV.

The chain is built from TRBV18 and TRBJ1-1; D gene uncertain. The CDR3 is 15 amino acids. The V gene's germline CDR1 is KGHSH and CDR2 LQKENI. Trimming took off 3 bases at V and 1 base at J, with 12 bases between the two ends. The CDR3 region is CASSPQRGKNTEAFF. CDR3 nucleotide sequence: TGTGCCAGCTCACCCCAGCGGGGAAAGAACACTGAAGCTTTCTTT.

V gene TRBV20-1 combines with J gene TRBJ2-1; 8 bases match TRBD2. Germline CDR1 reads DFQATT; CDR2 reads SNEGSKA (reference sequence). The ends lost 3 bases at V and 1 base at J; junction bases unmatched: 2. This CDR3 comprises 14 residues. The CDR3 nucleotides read TGCAGTGCTAGTAGCGGGATTTCCTACAATGAGCAGTTCTTC. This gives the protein CSASSGISYNEQFF.

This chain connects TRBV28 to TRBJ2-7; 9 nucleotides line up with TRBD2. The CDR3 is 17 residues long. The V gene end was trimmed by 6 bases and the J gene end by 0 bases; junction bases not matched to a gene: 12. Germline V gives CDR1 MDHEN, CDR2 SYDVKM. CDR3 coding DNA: TGTGCCAGCAGAGGGCCTAGCGGGACCCTTTTCTCCTACGAGCAGTACTTC. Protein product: CASRGPSGTLFSYEQYF.

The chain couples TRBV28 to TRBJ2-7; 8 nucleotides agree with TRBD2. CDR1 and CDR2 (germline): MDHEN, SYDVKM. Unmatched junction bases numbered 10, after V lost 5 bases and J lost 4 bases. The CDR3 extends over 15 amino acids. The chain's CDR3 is CASSPPTGGRYEQYF. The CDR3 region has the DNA TGTGCCAGCAGTCCCCCTACGGGAGGGCGTTACGAGCAGTACTTC.